The 17 T cell receptor beta chains below come from one sample, sequenced in a study of blood T cell repertoires in COVID-19. Sequenced by immunoSEQ multiplex PCR; TCRdb stores in-frame clones only, minus some. This repertoire shows about 78,000 clones, about nine tenths found once; its top ten account for around 2%. The sequenced sample consisted of peripheral blood. Receptors were obtained from a woman aged 60-75 years with acute or convalescent COVID-19.

This clone is a singleton in its sample. The genes are TRBV11-3 and TRBJ2-5; no firm D call. The germline gives CDR1 SGHNT, CDR2 YENEEA. This CDR3 comprises 14 residues. Trimming shortened V by 6 bases and J by 0 bases, and 11 bases separated the two germline ends. This CDR3 is CASSADRDQETQYF. The CDR3 DNA reads as TGTGCCAGCAGTGCCGACCGGGACCAAGAGACCCAGTACTTC.

V is TRBV28 and J is TRBJ2-2, with D perhaps matching TRBD2 (5 bases). Germline CDR1 MDHEN, CDR2 SYDVKM. The CDR3 consists of 15 residues. V was clipped by 5 bases and J by 1 base, with 11 bases between them. Here the CDR3 DNA reads TGTGCCAGCAGTCCACCTGGACTGAACACCGGGGAGCTGTTTTTT. Translating gives CASSPPGLNTGELFF.

This chain joins TRBV7-2 and TRBJ2-5, with TRBD1 identical over 8 bases. Germline loops: CDR1 SGHTA, CDR2 FQGNSA. With V trimmed by 5 bases and J by 1 base, 9 bases remained unmatched. This CDR3 has 16 amino acids. CDR3 sequence reads: CASSPRVRGRQETQYF. The DNA of the CDR3 is TGTGCCAGCAGCCCTCGTGTCAGGGGGCGCCAAGAGACCCAGTACTTC.

The V call is TRBV7-3, the J call TRBJ2-3, with TRBD2 matching over 7 bases. The CDR3 covers 15 residues. V shed 5 bases, J shed 4 bases, and the junction held 9 bases outside the gene matches. The germline gives CDR1 SGHTA, CDR2 FQGTGA. The CDR3 loop reads CASSPQSGVSDTQYF. CDR3 sequence (DNA): TGTGCCAGCAGCCCCCAAAGCGGGGTATCAGATACGCAGTATTTT.

The CDR3, as DNA: TGCGCCAGCAGCTTGGCCCGGACTAGCGGGCCCTACTCCTACGAGCAGTACTTC. It specifies CASSLARTSGPYSYEQYF. The genes are TRBV5-1 and TRBJ2-7, with 11 positions matching TRBD2. This CDR3 has 18 amino acids. Trimming at V came to 0 bases and at J to 0 bases, leaving 8 bases not matched to a gene. CDR1 and CDR2 from the germline V gene are SGHRS and YFSETQ.

This chain links TRBV18 with TRBJ1-5; D gene unclear. Germline CDR1 reads KGHSH; CDR2 reads LQKENI. CDR3 length: 14 amino acids. The V and J ends lost 1 base and 5 bases respectively, with 9 bases between them. The CDR3 DNA sequence: TGTGCCAGCTCACCACTCGGGAGGGATCAGCCCCAGCATTTT. Encoded protein: CASSPLGRDQPQHF.

This chain links TRBV19 with TRBJ2-6; 12 positions agree with TRBD1. V was pared by 1 base and J by 3 bases, with 7 bases of the junction left unmatched. CDR1 LNHDA and CDR2 SQIVND come from the germline V gene (reference sequence). This CDR3 has 19 amino acids. The DNA for the CDR3 is TGTGCCAGTAGTATAGGCGGCTGGGACAGGGGGCGTGGGGCCAACGTCCTGACTTTC. Translating it yields CASSIGGWDRGRGANVLTF.

CDR3 sequence reads: CASSSPDSSQYF. As DNA, the CDR3 is TGTGCCAGTAGTTCACCGGACAGTTCCCAGTACTTC. V gene TRBV19 combines with J gene TRBJ2-5; D perhaps matches TRBD1 (6 bases). Germline loops: CDR1 LNHDA, CDR2 SQIVND (reference sequence). V was trimmed by 5 bases and J by 9 bases, leaving 13 bases between them. The CDR3 has 12 residues.

The CDR3 loop is CAISVTGGSGQPQHF. CDR3 DNA sequence: TGTGCCATCAGTGTAACAGGGGGGTCAGGGCAGCCCCAGCATTTT. The chain has TRBV10-3 and TRBJ1-5; TRBD1 agrees at 8 bases. The CDR3 loop spans 15 amino acids. The V segment lost 4 bases and the J segment 7 bases; nucleotides outside the gene matches: 9. Germline V gene sequence: CDR1 ENHRY, CDR2 SYGVKD.

The chain couples TRBV28 to TRBJ2-7; D ambiguous. Germline lookup yields CDR1 MDHEN and CDR2 SYDVKM. The length of the CDR3 is 13 residues. V dropped 7 bases and J dropped 3 bases, with 13 bases sitting between them. The CDR3 sequence: CASNNGGFYEQYF. Written as DNA, the CDR3 is TGTGCCAGCAATAACGGCGGCTTCTACGAGCAGTACTTC. Full variable domain (outside the CDR3, taken from reference TRBV28 and TRBJ2-7): DVKVTQSSRYLVKRTGEKVFLECVQDMDHENMFWYRQDPGLGLRLIYFSYDVKMKEKGDIPEGYSVSREKKERFSLILESASTNQTSMYLCASNNGGFYEQYFGPGTRLTVT.

This clone was detected only once. The chain uses TRBV28 and TRBJ1-5; D is ambiguous. This CDR3 region has 12 residues. Germline CDR1 is MDHEN and CDR2 is SYDVKM. V dropped 3 bases and J dropped 7 bases, with 7 bases sitting between them. The DNA for the CDR3 is TGTGCCAGCAGTTTCGGAGGGCAGCCCCAGCATTTT. Its translation is CASSFGGQPQHF. The whole variable domain, remainder taken from reference TRBV28 and TRBJ1-5, is DVKVTQSSRYLVKRTGEKVFLECVQDMDHENMFWYRQDPGLGLRLIYFSYDVKMKEKGDIPEGYSVSREKKERFSLILESASTNQTSMYLCASSFGGQPQHFGDGTRLSIL.

The chain carries TRBV6-2 or TRBV6-3 and TRBJ2-7; tentatively, D is TRBD2 (5 bases). The CDR3 totals 12 residues. In germline, CDR1 is MNHEY, CDR2 SVGEGT. V dropped 5 bases and J dropped 0 bases, with 5 bases sitting between them. CDR3 nucleotide sequence: TGTGCCAGCAGTAGCGGCTCCTACGAGCAGTACTTC. Its protein is CASSSGSYEQYF.

The CDR3 reads CSVPGSPDTQYF. CDR3 in DNA: TGCAGCGTTCCGGGGTCTCCGGATACGCAGTATTTT. The chain joins TRBV29-1 to TRBJ2-3, with a possible D match to TRBD2 (5 bases). Germline CDR1 is SQVTM and CDR2 is ANQGSEA. Trimming stripped 5 bases from V and 6 bases from J, with 12 bases between. The CDR3 covers 12 residues.

The rearrangement uses TRBV6-1 and TRBJ1-6; 7 nucleotides match TRBD1. With V trimmed by 4 bases and J by 0 bases, 3 bases remained unmatched. Germline assignment: CDR1 MNHNS and CDR2 SASEGT. The CDR3 is 16 residues long. The CDR3 DNA follows: TGTGCCAGCAGTGGAAGGACAGGCTCCTATAATTCACCCCTCCACTTT. Translated, it gives CASSGRTGSYNSPLHF.

The V and J genes are TRBV9 and TRBJ1-5; 7 bases align to TRBD1. J was trimmed by 4 bases and V by 3 bases; bases with no gene match: 7. This CDR3 has 15 residues. CDR1 is SGDLS, CDR2 YYNGEE, per germline. This chain's CDR3 is CASSEGGQQNQPQHF. As DNA, the CDR3 is TGTGCCAGCAGCGAGGGGGGACAGCAGAATCAGCCCCAGCATTTT.

This clone was counted a single time. This chain links TRBV7-9 with TRBJ2-2; perhaps TRBD1 as D (6 bases). Between the trimmed V and J ends, which lost 5 bases and 6 bases, there was a span of 13 bases. Looked up from germline, CDR1 is SEHNR and CDR2 is FQNEAQ (reference sequence). CDR3 length: 14 residues. CDR3 DNA: TGTGCCAGCAGCACGGACGGACAGTCCGGGGAGCTGTTTTTT. The encoded protein is CASSTDGQSGELFF.

This chain joins TRBV5-1 and TRBJ2-3; D is unresolved. Germline loops: CDR1 SGHRS, CDR2 YFSETQ. The V end lost 0 bases, the J end lost 1 base, and 9 bases lay between the germline ends. CDR3 length: 15 amino acids. As DNA, the CDR3 is TGCGCCAGCAGCTTGGGTGGTCAGGGCACAGATACGCAGTATTTT. The encoded protein is CASSLGGQGTDTQYF.